The text below deals with one T cell receptor beta chain. Its antigen remains unidentified. Germline lookup yields CDR1 MNHEY and CDR2 SVGAGI. This CDR3 spans 15 amino acids. V was pared by 0 bases and J by 1 base, with 6 bases between. The entry originates in a study of graft-versus-host responses after intestinal transplantation. For the study at large: Every recipient had anti-thymocyte globulin induction and approximately 3 years of tacrolimus plus steroids.

Here immunoSEQ multiplex PCR was the method, and the copy in TCRdb shows in-frame clones only, minus some. The repertoire has about 120,000 clones, about 95% of them found once; the top ten carry 3% to 3.5%. Study-wide results and caveats: GvH clones surfaced in recipient marrow, some emerging earlier in ileum or blood. Early after transplant, HvG clones declined as circulating GvH clones peaked.

The gene calls are TRBV6-5 and TRBJ2-2; D remains ambiguous. The receptor was derived from a human donor who received an intestinal transplant. Sequenced here: unstimulated CD8+ T cells sorted from spleen or lymph node cells, sampled before intestinal transplant. The CDR3 DNA is TGTGCCAGCAGTTACTCGTGGGGGAACACCGGGGAGCTGTTTTTT. Translated: CASSYSWGNTGELFF.